This T cell receptor beta chain was retrieved from a study of blood T cell repertoires in COVID-19. On the study more broadly: Whether acute or convalescent, the COVID-19 samples came from the United States, Italy and Spain. PBMCs, B-cell-depleted T cells, or T cells provided the cDNA or gDNA that made up the material.

The CDR3 consists of 12 residues. Germline CDR1 reads MDHEN; CDR2 reads SYDVKM. V lost 8 bases and J lost 8; bases outside the gene matches: 4. Original handling: Nucleated cell number was recorded as an estimate derived from reference gene primer amplification. Sequencing used immunoSEQ multiplex PCR; TCRdb keeps in-frame clones, though not all of them. Clonal size and the V and J genes are those of that table, whereas D and trimming came from the DNA. The table shows about 98,000 clones, with more than 75% occurring only once. The chain joins TRBV28 to TRBJ1-1; 11 bases match TRBD1. The sequence derives from a human donor in a cohort sampled during active COVID-19. The sequencing input was peripheral blood. Here the CDR3 DNA reads TGTGCCAGCGGGACAGGGGGGAGAGAAGCTTTCTTT. As protein: CASGTGGREAFF.